The 15 T cell receptor beta chains presented below share a single source sample, sequenced in a study of T cells after posttransplantation cyclophosphamide. The data were produced by immunoSEQ multiplex PCR, yet TCRdb's version contains in-frame clones alone and is incomplete. The top ten hold over 0.1% of the sample, which has tens of thousands of clones, 97% seen once. Cells defined as naive were viable CD3+CD4+ or CD3+CD8+ and CCR7+CD45RA+CD45RO-CD95-CD27+CD28+. Sample: naive CD4+ T cells sorted from PBMCs. The origin of the receptors is a man aged 50 to 59 in good health, CMV-negative, and a related stem cell transplant donor.

This clone was detected once. The rearrangement joins TRBV30 to TRBJ2-5, with D possibly being TRBD1 (6 bases). Per germline, CDR1 GTSNPN and CDR2 SVGIG (reference sequence). Trimming removed 0 bases at V and 4 bases at J, with 15 bases between. The CDR3 has 15 amino acids. The CDR3 here is CAWSVGSVGAETQYF. CDR3 nucleotides: TGTGCCTGGAGTGTAGGTTCCGTGGGGGCAGAGACCCAGTACTTC.

This chain connects TRBV6-1 to TRBJ2-7; D remains unclear. V was clipped by 6 bases and J by 5 bases, with 11 bases between them. This CDR3 contains 12 residues. Germline CDR1 and CDR2: MNHNS and SASEGT. The CDR3 here is CASSQARNEQYF. Written as DNA, the CDR3 is TGTGCCAGCAGCCAGGCCCGCAACGAGCAGTACTTC.

V and J are TRBV19 and TRBJ1-1, with 10 bases fitting TRBD1. The germline V gene encodes CDR1 LNHDA and CDR2 SQIVND (reference sequence). V gave up 8 bases and J gave up 0 bases; unmatched junction bases: 6. This CDR3 region has 15 residues. CDR3: CASRDRGGMNTEAFF. CDR3 DNA sequence: TGTGCCAGTCGGGACAGGGGAGGGATGAACACTGAAGCTTTCTTT.

This chain joins TRBV29-1 and TRBJ1-1, with TRBD1 as a possible D gene (6 bases). Between the trimmed V and J ends, which lost 4 bases and 4 bases, there was a span of 16 bases. The CDR3 extends over 14 amino acids. The germline CDR1 and CDR2 sequences are SQVTM and ANQGSEA. The CDR3 sequence is CSVGPRQDSTEAFF. As DNA, the CDR3 is TGCAGCGTTGGCCCTAGACAGGACTCCACTGAAGCTTTCTTT.

The rearrangement links TRBV5-6 to TRBJ2-3; D is perhaps TRBD2 (6 bases). This CDR3 comprises 16 residues. Per the germline V gene, CDR1 is SGHDT and CDR2 is YYEEEE. The germline V and J ends were trimmed by 4 bases and 2 bases, with 17 bases remaining between them. The CDR3 reads CASSLGGGFNTDTQYF. The CDR3 nucleotides are TGTGCCAGCAGCCTCGGTGGGGGGTTCAACACAGATACGCAGTATTTT.

The chain employs TRBV19 and TRBJ2-7; 11 positions agree with TRBD2. Unmatched junction bases numbered 7, after V lost 1 base and J lost 5 bases. CDR1 LNHDA and CDR2 SQIVND come from the germline V gene (reference sequence). CDR3 length: 16 amino acids. The CDR3 bases are TGTGCCAGTAGTATAGCGTTGGGACTAGCGGCCCACGAGCAGTACTTC. Translation: CASSIALGLAAHEQYF.

The V gene is TRBV6-5, the J gene TRBJ2-7; D might be TRBD2 (5 bases). V shed 8 bases and J shed 4 bases, with 18 bases lying between them. The germline V gene encodes CDR1 MNHEY and CDR2 SVGAGI. This CDR3 is built from 14 residues. As DNA, the CDR3 is TGTGCCAGCCATCAGGACTCCGTGGGATACGAGCAGTACTTC. This encodes CASHQDSVGYEQYF.

This chain connects TRBV11-2 to TRBJ2-5, with D maybe TRBD1 (5 bases). Trimming pared 5 bases from V and 4 bases from J, leaving 11 bases between. CDR1 and CDR2 (germline): SGHAT, FQNNGV. This CDR3 contains 13 residues. The CDR3 region is CASSPRVLETQYF. CDR3 DNA sequence: TGTGCCAGCAGCCCCAGGGTCTTAGAGACCCAGTACTTC.

The gene calls are TRBV10-3 and TRBJ2-3; TRBD1 matches 11 bases. This CDR3 has 14 amino acids. With V trimmed by 5 bases and J by 4 bases, 2 bases remained unmatched. Germline-derived CDR1 and CDR2 are ENHRY and SYGVKD. The CDR3 protein is CAISRDRGADTQYF. The CDR3 nucleotides are TGTGCCATCAGTCGGGACAGGGGGGCAGATACGCAGTATTTT.

The V gene is TRBV7-3, the J gene TRBJ2-5, with 7 bases lining up with TRBD1. The CDR3 runs 14 residues. With 5 bases clipped from V and 1 base from J, the junction kept 4 bases outside the gene matches. From germline, CDR1 is SGHTA and CDR2 FQGTGA. The CDR3 sequence: CASSRTGVQETQYF. The CDR3 bases are TGTGCCAGCAGCCGTACAGGGGTCCAAGAGACCCAGTACTTC.

This chain uses TRBV18 with TRBJ2-3; 11 bases align to TRBD2. CDR1 and CDR2 (germline): KGHSH, LQKENI. Losses at the gene ends were 0 bases for V and 5 bases for J; bases not matched to a gene: 7. The CDR3 spans 17 residues. The CDR3 DNA is TGTGCCAGCTCACCACCGGTTAGCGGGGGGGCCGGAGATACGCAGTATTTT. It is translated as CASSPPVSGGAGDTQYF. The full variable domain, with the rest looked up from reference TRBV18 and TRBJ2-3, is NAGVMQNPRHLVRRRGQEARLRCSPMKGHSHVYWYRQLPEEGLKFMVYLQKENIIDESGMPKERFSAEFPKEGPSILRIQQVVRGDSAAYFCASSPPVSGGAGDTQYFGPGTRLTVL.

The J gene is TRBJ2-7, the V gene TRBV5-1; 8 bases match TRBD1. V lost 1 base and J lost 3; bases outside the gene matches: 3. This CDR3 is 14 amino acids long. The germline V gene has CDR1 SGHRS and CDR2 YFSETQ. As DNA, the CDR3 is TGCGCCAGCAGCTTGACCGGGACAGGCTACGAGCAGTACTTC. Encoded protein: CASSLTGTGYEQYF.

This clone has just one count. The CDR3 DNA reads TGTGCCAGCTCCGCCGGGGGGGGAAACACTGAAGCTTTCTTT. This encodes CASSAGGGNTEAFF. The chain combines TRBV18 with TRBJ1-1, with TRBD1 as a possible D gene (5 bases). Between the trimmed V and J ends, which lost 6 bases and 2 bases, there was a span of 13 bases. Germline CDR1 is KGHSH and CDR2 is LQKENI. CDR3 length: 14 amino acids. Full variable domain (rest looked up from reference TRBV18 and TRBJ1-1): NAGVMQNPRHLVRRRGQEARLRCSPMKGHSHVYWYRQLPEEGLKFMVYLQKENIIDESGMPKERFSAEFPKEGPSILRIQQVVRGDSAAYFCASSAGGGNTEAFFGQGTRLTVV.

V gene TRBV7-9 combines with J gene TRBJ1-4; no reliable D call. Germline values: CDR1 SEHNR, CDR2 FQNEAQ (reference sequence). Trimming left V 5 bases short and J 8 bases short, with 12 bases between. The CDR3 totals 13 residues. CDR3 protein: CASSARPGEKLFF. CDR3 bases: TGTGCCAGCAGCGCCCGGCCCGGGGAAAAACTGTTTTTT.

The chain has TRBV6-4 and TRBJ2-7; no definite D call. The CDR3 is 13 residues long. Deletions cut 5 bases from V and 1 base from J, with 9 bases between. From germline, CDR1 is MRHNA and CDR2 SNTAGT. CDR3 in DNA: TGTGCCAGCAGTTTAACCGGGTCCTACGAGCAGTACTTC. Its translation: CASSLTGSYEQYF.